A selection of T cell receptor beta chains follows, all from one sample in a study of cytomegalovirus exposure and HLA in healthy donors. The assay was immunoSEQ multiplex PCR, and TCRdb's table has in-frame clones only and misses some. This table has about 140,000 clones, around 90% appearing once. Input material: PBMCs. These receptors were collected from a woman in her thirties or forties in good health and CMV-seronegative. The CDR3 runs from the conserved cysteine through the conserved F or W. The D gene is left open where the match is weak. Clone size is given for some rows only: seen once, a few or many times, or a class if the clone is expanded.

TRBJ2-5 TRBD1 - TRBV5-8 CASSLQGVETQYF TGTGCCAGCAGCTTACAGGGGGTGGAGACCCAGTACTTC
TRBJ2-7 TRBD1 - TRBV19 CATARGGGQEYEQYF TGTGCCACCGCCAGAGGTGGGGGACAGGAGTACGAGCAGTACTTC
TRBJ1-2 TRBD1 - TRBV5-1 CASSQGQVNYGYTF TGCGCCAGCAGCCAGGGACAGGTTAACTATGGCTACACCTTC
TRBJ2-5 TRBD2 - TRBV7-9 CASSFGLAGGDYQETQYF TGTGCCAGCAGCTTCGGACTAGCGGGAGGGGACTACCAAGAGACCCAGTACTTC
TRBJ1-1 TRBD1 - TRBV27 CASSKDRENTEAFF TGTGCCAGCAGTAAAGACAGGGAGAATACTGAAGCTTTCTTT
TRBJ1-3 - - TRBV5-1 CASRPGFSGNTIYF TGCGCCAGCAGACCCGGGTTCTCTGGAAACACCATATATTTT
TRBJ2-1 TRBD2 once TRBV14 CASSHPRASTSGYNEQFF TGTGCCAGCAGCCACCCCCGCGCGTCGACTAGCGGATACAATGAGCAGTTCTTC
TRBJ2-7 - - TRBV5-5 CASSAQGGIHEQYF TGTGCCAGCAGCGCCCAGGGTGGCATCCACGAGCAGTACTTC
TRBJ2-5 TRBD1 - TRBV18 CASSPGGTEETQYF TGTGCCAGCTCACCCGGTGGGACAGAAGAGACCCAGTACTTC
TRBJ2-7 - - TRBV6-1 CASSPSVYEQYF TGTGCCAGCAGCCCCAGCGTCTACGAGCAGTACTTC
TRBJ2-3 TRBD1 few TRBV2 CASWRAGTGETDTQYF TGTGCCAGCTGGAGAGCCGGGACAGGGGAGACAGATACGCAGTATTTT
TRBJ1-5 - once TRBV19 CASSIGLGGSQPQHF TGTGCCAGTAGTATAGGCTTGGGGGGGAGCCAGCCCCAGCATTTT
TRBJ1-2 - - TRBV4-2 CASSQVAGPKVDYGYTF TGTGCCAGCAGCCAAGTGGCAGGGCCCAAAGTCGACTATGGCTACACCTTC
TRBJ1-2 - - TRBV6-1 CASSVSGGGSYGYTF TGTGCCAGCAGTGTTTCGGGCGGGGGAAGCTATGGCTACACCTTC
TRBJ2-5 TRBD1 - TRBV9 CASSVDRQGWETQYF TGTGCCAGCAGCGTAGATAGACAGGGGTGGGAGACCCAGTACTTC
TRBJ2-2 TRBD2 - TRBV29-1 CSVGFAGGPGGELFF TGCAGCGTTGGATTCGCGGGAGGGCCCGGCGGGGAGCTGTTTTTT
TRBJ2-1 - few TRBV6-5 CASSFQGYNEQFF TGTGCCAGCAGTTTTCAGGGCTACAATGAGCAGTTCTTC
TRBJ1-1 - - TRBV7-2 CAIRAGDTEAFF TGTGCCATTAGGGCGGGGGACACTGAAGCTTTCTTT
TRBJ1-1 - - TRBV20-1 CSAGNRVAFF TGCAGTGCTGGAAACAGGGTGGCTTTCTTT
TRBJ2-1 - few TRBV5-8 CASSLVSWFSSYNEQFF TGTGCCAGCAGCTTGGTCTCGTGGTTTAGCAGCTACAATGAGCAGTTCTTC
TRBJ1-2 - - TRBV29-1 CSVSGEANYGYTF TGCAGCGTCTCGGGGGAAGCTAACTATGGCTACACCTTC
TRBJ1-2 - - TRBV13 CASSLGLAGARDGYTF TGTGCCAGCAGCTTAGGCCTAGCAGGGGCGAGAGATGGCTACACCTTC
TRBJ1-5 - - TRBV4-1 CASSQTVYSNQPQHF TGCGCCAGCAGCCAGACAGTATATAGCAATCAGCCCCAGCATTTT
TRBJ1-1 - - TRBV7-6 CASSLTWQGNTEAFF TGTGCCAGCAGTCTAACATGGCAGGGTAACACTGAAGCTTTCTTT
TRBJ2-1 - - TRBV15 CATRSVAVNEQFF TGTGCCACCAGGTCGGTTGCGGTCAATGAGCAGTTCTTC
TRBJ1-4 TRBD1 - TRBV5-1 CASSLRGQGNEKLFF TGCGCCAGCAGCTTGCGGGGACAGGGCAATGAAAAACTGTTTTTT
TRBJ1-3 TRBD1 - TRBV2 CASKKQGAGNTIYF TGTGCCAGCAAAAAACAGGGGGCTGGAAACACCATATATTTT